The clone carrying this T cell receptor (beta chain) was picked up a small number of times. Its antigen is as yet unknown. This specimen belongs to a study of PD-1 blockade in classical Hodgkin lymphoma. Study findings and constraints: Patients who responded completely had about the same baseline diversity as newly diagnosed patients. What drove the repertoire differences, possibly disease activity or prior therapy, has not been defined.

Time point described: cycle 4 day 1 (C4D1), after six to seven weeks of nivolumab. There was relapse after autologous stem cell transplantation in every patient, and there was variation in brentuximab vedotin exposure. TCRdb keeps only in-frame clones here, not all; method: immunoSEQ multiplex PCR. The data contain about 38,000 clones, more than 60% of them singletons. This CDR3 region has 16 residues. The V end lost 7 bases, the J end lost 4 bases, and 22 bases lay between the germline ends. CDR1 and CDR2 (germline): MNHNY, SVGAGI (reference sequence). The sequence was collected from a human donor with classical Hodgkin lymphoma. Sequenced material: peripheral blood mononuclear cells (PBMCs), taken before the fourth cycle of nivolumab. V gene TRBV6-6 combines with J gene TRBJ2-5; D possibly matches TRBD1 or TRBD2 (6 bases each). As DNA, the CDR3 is TGTGCCAGCAAGATAAAACGAGGAGGGGGGCGAGAGACCCAGTACTTC. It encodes CASKIKRGGGRETQYF.